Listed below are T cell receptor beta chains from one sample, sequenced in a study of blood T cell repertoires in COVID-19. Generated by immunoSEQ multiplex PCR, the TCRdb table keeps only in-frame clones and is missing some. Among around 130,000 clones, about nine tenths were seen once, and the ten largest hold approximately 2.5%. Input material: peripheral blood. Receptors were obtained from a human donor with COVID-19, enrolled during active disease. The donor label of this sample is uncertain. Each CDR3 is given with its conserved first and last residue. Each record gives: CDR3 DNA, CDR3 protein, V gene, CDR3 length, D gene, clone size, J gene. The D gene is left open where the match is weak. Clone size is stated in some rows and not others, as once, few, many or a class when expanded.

CDR3 DNA: TGCGCCAGCAGCTTGTCACAGACGGCAGGGAACACTGAAGCTTTCTTT
CDR3 protein: CASSLSQTAGNTEAFF
V gene: TRBV5-1
CDR3 length: 16
D gene: -
clone size: -
J gene: TRBJ1-1

CDR3 DNA: TGCGCCAGCAGTGGGTACCCGACAGGGCGTCCCTACAATGAGCAGTTCTTC
CDR3 protein: CASSGYPTGRPYNEQFF
V gene: TRBV10-1
CDR3 length: 17
D gene: TRBD1
clone size: -
J gene: TRBJ2-1

CDR3 DNA: TGTGCCACCAGCAGAGGGTTCACAGGAGCTTTCTTT
CDR3 protein: CATSRGFTGAFF
V gene: TRBV15
CDR3 length: 12
D gene: -
clone size: -
J gene: TRBJ1-1

CDR3 DNA: TGTGCCAGCTCACGGTTTCCCAACCAGGTATCATCGAACGAGCAGTACTTC
CDR3 protein: CASSRFPNQVSSNEQYF
V gene: TRBV18
CDR3 length: 17
D gene: -
clone size: -
J gene: TRBJ2-7

CDR3 DNA: TGTGCCAGCAGCTTATCCTCGCACCGACTGAGTTCACCCCTCCACTTT
CDR3 protein: CASSLSSHRLSSPLHF
V gene: TRBV7-6
CDR3 length: 16
D gene: -
clone size: -
J gene: TRBJ1-6

CDR3 DNA: TGTGCCAGCAGTTACGAGGAACGGGGGACAGGGGTCGGCTACACCTTC
CDR3 protein: CASSYEERGTGVGYTF
V gene: TRBV6-2/TRBV6-3
CDR3 length: 16
D gene: TRBD1
clone size: -
J gene: TRBJ1-2

CDR3 DNA: TGTGCCAGTAGTAGCGGACAGGGCCCACTCTCTGGAAACACCATATATTTT
CDR3 protein: CASSSGQGPLSGNTIYF
V gene: TRBV19
CDR3 length: 17
D gene: TRBD1
clone size: -
J gene: TRBJ1-3

CDR3 DNA: TGTGCCAGCAGCTTACCCACACAAGAGACCCAGTACTTC
CDR3 protein: CASSLPTQETQYF
V gene: TRBV7-9
CDR3 length: 13
D gene: -
clone size: -
J gene: TRBJ2-5

CDR3 DNA: TGCGCCAGCAGCAAACAGGGGTACAATGAGCAGTTCTTC
CDR3 protein: CASSKQGYNEQFF
V gene: TRBV10-1
CDR3 length: 13
D gene: TRBD1
clone size: -
J gene: TRBJ2-1

CDR3 DNA: TGTGCCAGCAGCGCTTACCAGCGGGCGACCAATGAGCAGTTCTTC
CDR3 protein: CASSAYQRATNEQFF
V gene: TRBV11-2
CDR3 length: 15
D gene: -
clone size: -
J gene: TRBJ2-1

CDR3 DNA: TGTGCCATCAGTTCCTCGGACAGACAGAACACTGAAGCTTTCTTT
CDR3 protein: CAISSSDRQNTEAFF
V gene: TRBV10-3
CDR3 length: 15
D gene: -
clone size: -
J gene: TRBJ1-1

CDR3 DNA: TGTGCCATCAGTGAAGGACAGACTTCATCAAAAATGAACACTGAAGCTTTCTTT
CDR3 protein: CAISEGQTSSKMNTEAFF
V gene: TRBV10-3
CDR3 length: 18
D gene: -
clone size: -
J gene: TRBJ1-1

CDR3 DNA: TGTGCCTGGAGTGTACTAGCGGGAGGGGGGCAGTACTTC
CDR3 protein: CAWSVLAGGGQYF
V gene: TRBV30
CDR3 length: 13
D gene: TRBD2
clone size: -
J gene: TRBJ2-7

CDR3 DNA: TGTGCCAGCAGATACTCTGGAAACACCATATATTTT
CDR3 protein: CASRYSGNTIYF
V gene: TRBV6-5
CDR3 length: 12
D gene: -
clone size: -
J gene: TRBJ1-3

CDR3 DNA: TGTGCCAGCAGTACTAGCGGGAGGGCCGCCGACTTC
CDR3 protein: CASSTSGRAADF
V gene: TRBV2
CDR3 length: 12
D gene: TRBD2
clone size: -
J gene: TRBJ2-7

CDR3 DNA: TGCGCCAGCAGCTTCGACATTCTCACTGAAGCTTTCTTT
CDR3 protein: CASSFDILTEAFF
V gene: TRBV5-1
CDR3 length: 13
D gene: -
clone size: few
J gene: TRBJ1-1

CDR3 DNA: TGTGCCAGCAGCGCATCTCAGGGGGCCTATCAGCCCCAGCATTTT
CDR3 protein: CASSASQGAYQPQHF
V gene: TRBV9
CDR3 length: 15
D gene: TRBD1
clone size: -
J gene: TRBJ1-5

CDR3 DNA: TGCGCCAGCAGCCGAATACCCGGGACAGGGGAGACCCAGTACTTC
CDR3 protein: CASSRIPGTGETQYF
V gene: TRBV5-1
CDR3 length: 15
D gene: TRBD1
clone size: -
J gene: TRBJ2-5

CDR3 DNA: TGTGCCAGCAGGAGGGACAGATATAGCAATCAGCCCCAGCATTTT
CDR3 protein: CASRRDRYSNQPQHF
V gene: TRBV2
CDR3 length: 15
D gene: TRBD1
clone size: -
J gene: TRBJ1-5

CDR3 DNA: TGTGCCAGTAGTATATCCAGATCTGCCTATGGCTACACCTTC
CDR3 protein: CASSISRSAYGYTF
V gene: TRBV19
CDR3 length: 14
D gene: -
clone size: -
J gene: TRBJ1-2

CDR3 DNA: TGTGCCAGCGGTTTTCCAACATCGTTC
CDR3 protein: CASGFPTSF
V gene: TRBV28
CDR3 length: 9
D gene: -
clone size: -
J gene: TRBJ2-7

CDR3 DNA: TGTGCCAGCAGCTTGATCTCGGGGGGGGAGACAGATACGCAGTATTTT
CDR3 protein: CASSLISGGETDTQYF
V gene: TRBV5-4
CDR3 length: 16
D gene: TRBD2
clone size: -
J gene: TRBJ2-3

CDR3 DNA: TGTGCCAGCAGCTCGGGACAGGGGAATTCACCCCTCCACTTT
CDR3 protein: CASSSGQGNSPLHF
V gene: TRBV3-1/TRBV3-2
CDR3 length: 14
D gene: TRBD1
clone size: -
J gene: TRBJ1-6

CDR3 DNA: TGTGCCAGCAGTTTACCAGGCCCCTCTGGAAACACCATATATTTT
CDR3 protein: CASSLPGPSGNTIYF
V gene: TRBV28
CDR3 length: 15
D gene: -
clone size: -
J gene: TRBJ1-3

CDR3 DNA: TGTGCCAGCTGGAGGACAGGGGGCGGTAAGACCCAGTACTTC
CDR3 protein: CASWRTGGGKTQYF
V gene: TRBV27
CDR3 length: 14
D gene: TRBD1
clone size: -
J gene: TRBJ2-5

CDR3 DNA: TGTGCCAGCAGCCTCCCAGGGACAGAAATCCCCTACGAGCAGTACTTC
CDR3 protein: CASSLPGTEIPYEQYF
V gene: TRBV7-8
CDR3 length: 16
D gene: TRBD1
clone size: -
J gene: TRBJ2-7

CDR3 DNA: TGTGCCAGCAGCACAGGGCTCGGACAGCCCCCTAATCAGCCCCAGCATTTT
CDR3 protein: CASSTGLGQPPNQPQHF
V gene: TRBV21-1
CDR3 length: 17
D gene: -
clone size: -
J gene: TRBJ1-5

CDR3 DNA: TGTGCCAGCTCACCTTCTGAGACAACTAATGAAAAACTGTTTTTT
CDR3 protein: CASSPSETTNEKLFF
V gene: TRBV18
CDR3 length: 15
D gene: -
clone size: -
J gene: TRBJ1-4

CDR3 DNA: TGTGCCACCAGTGATTCGCAGAAAGGGACTAGCTCCTACAATGAGCAGTTCTTC
CDR3 protein: CATSDSQKGTSSYNEQFF
V gene: TRBV24-1
CDR3 length: 18
D gene: TRBD2
clone size: -
J gene: TRBJ2-1

CDR3 DNA: TGTGCCAGCAGCCAAGATCGGGGAGCATCGCAGTATTTT
CDR3 protein: CASSQDRGASQYF
V gene: TRBV3-1/TRBV3-2
CDR3 length: 13
D gene: -
clone size: -
J gene: TRBJ2-3

CDR3 DNA: TGCAGCGTCCAGGGCTTCCAACAAGAGACCCAGTACTTC
CDR3 protein: CSVQGFQQETQYF
V gene: TRBV29-1
CDR3 length: 13
D gene: -
clone size: -
J gene: TRBJ2-5

CDR3 DNA: TGTGCCAGCTCACCGATGGACTCAGATACGCAGTATTTT
CDR3 protein: CASSPMDSDTQYF
V gene: TRBV18
CDR3 length: 13
D gene: -
clone size: -
J gene: TRBJ2-3

CDR3 DNA: TGTGCCAGCAGTTACTCGGACAGTGGTCCCTCCGAAGCTTTCTTT
CDR3 protein: CASSYSDSGPSEAFF
V gene: TRBV6-5
CDR3 length: 15
D gene: -
clone size: -
J gene: TRBJ1-1

CDR3 DNA: TGTGCCAGCAGCCAAGACCCTCCCGGGACAGGGAACGCTGAAGCTTTCTTT
CDR3 protein: CASSQDPPGTGNAEAFF
V gene: TRBV4-2
CDR3 length: 17
D gene: TRBD1
clone size: -
J gene: TRBJ1-1

CDR3 DNA: TGTGCCAGCAGCTCGGGGACTACAAACTACGAGCAGTACTTC
CDR3 protein: CASSSGTTNYEQYF
V gene: TRBV5-5
CDR3 length: 14
D gene: TRBD2
clone size: -
J gene: TRBJ2-7

CDR3 DNA: TGTGCCATCAAGGAAGCGGGGGCGTCCTACGAGCAGTACTTC
CDR3 protein: CAIKEAGASYEQYF
V gene: TRBV10-3
CDR3 length: 14
D gene: TRBD2
clone size: -
J gene: TRBJ2-7

CDR3 DNA: TGTGCCAGCAGCCCACACAGGGCCCAAGAGACCCAGTACTTC
CDR3 protein: CASSPHRAQETQYF
V gene: TRBV4-2
CDR3 length: 14
D gene: -
clone size: -
J gene: TRBJ2-5

CDR3 DNA: TGCGCCAGCAGCTTGGTTGGGACTAGCTTAACAGATACGCAGTATTTT
CDR3 protein: CASSLVGTSLTDTQYF
V gene: TRBV5-1
CDR3 length: 16
D gene: TRBD2
clone size: -
J gene: TRBJ2-3

CDR3 DNA: TGTGCCAGCAGCTTGGCCCAGCGGATGCTTGTTGGCGAGCAGTACTTC
CDR3 protein: CASSLAQRMLVGEQYF
V gene: TRBV5-6
CDR3 length: 16
D gene: -
clone size: -
J gene: TRBJ2-7

CDR3 DNA: TGCGCCAGCAGCCTAGGGACAGGGGGAATCGGCGAGCAGTACTTC
CDR3 protein: CASSLGTGGIGEQYF
V gene: TRBV5-1
CDR3 length: 15
D gene: TRBD1
clone size: few
J gene: TRBJ2-7

CDR3 DNA: TGTGCCAGCAGCCGACAGAATGAGCAGTTCTTC
CDR3 protein: CASSRQNEQFF
V gene: TRBV6-5
CDR3 length: 11
D gene: -
clone size: -
J gene: TRBJ2-1

CDR3 DNA: TGTGCCAGCAGAACCATGTCCTTCGTCAGCGGTGAGCAGTTCTTC
CDR3 protein: CASRTMSFVSGEQFF
V gene: TRBV28
CDR3 length: 15
D gene: -
clone size: -
J gene: TRBJ2-1

CDR3 DNA: TGTGCCAGCACCGAAGTCCTATCGGGACAGGCGTACGAGCAGTACTTC
CDR3 protein: CASTEVLSGQAYEQYF
V gene: TRBV9
CDR3 length: 16
D gene: TRBD1
clone size: -
J gene: TRBJ2-7

CDR3 DNA: TGTGCCAGCAGGAGACTAGCGGGGGACTCCTACAATGAGCAGTTCTTC
CDR3 protein: CASRRLAGDSYNEQFF
V gene: TRBV2
CDR3 length: 16
D gene: TRBD2
clone size: -
J gene: TRBJ2-1

CDR3 DNA: TGTGCCAGCAGAACGACAGCAGACAATGAGCAGTTCTTC
CDR3 protein: CASRTTADNEQFF
V gene: TRBV7-3
CDR3 length: 13
D gene: -
clone size: -
J gene: TRBJ2-1

CDR3 DNA: TGTGCCAGCAGTCCGGGGGGGGATATCTCTGGAAACACCATATATTTT
CDR3 protein: CASSPGGDISGNTIYF
V gene: TRBV7-2
CDR3 length: 16
D gene: -
clone size: -
J gene: TRBJ1-3

CDR3 DNA: TGTGCCAGCAGCACCCCGGGGGGCACAGATACGCAGTATTTT
CDR3 protein: CASSTPGGTDTQYF
V gene: TRBV9
CDR3 length: 14
D gene: -
clone size: once
J gene: TRBJ2-3

CDR3 DNA: TGTGCCAGCAGCTTTATGGGGGGACCCTACGAGCAGTACTTC
CDR3 protein: CASSFMGGPYEQYF
V gene: TRBV27
CDR3 length: 14
D gene: -
clone size: -
J gene: TRBJ2-7

CDR3 DNA: TGTGCCAGCCCACCCCTAGGGGGACGGGACTACAATGAGCAGTTCTTC
CDR3 protein: CASPPLGGRDYNEQFF
V gene: TRBV18
CDR3 length: 16
D gene: -
clone size: -
J gene: TRBJ2-1

CDR3 DNA: TGCGCCAGCAGTTCTATTACTAGTCAGCAGACCCAGTACTTC
CDR3 protein: CASSSITSQQTQYF
V gene: TRBV5-1
CDR3 length: 14
D gene: -
clone size: -
J gene: TRBJ2-5

CDR3 DNA: TGTGCCAGTAGTGTTGGAGACACAGATACGCAGTATTTT
CDR3 protein: CASSVGDTDTQYF
V gene: TRBV19
CDR3 length: 13
D gene: -
clone size: -
J gene: TRBJ2-3

CDR3 DNA: TGTGCCAGCAGCGCCCGGACAGCTAATTACGGGAACACCGGGGAGCTGTTTTTT
CDR3 protein: CASSARTANYGNTGELFF
V gene: TRBV11-2
CDR3 length: 18
D gene: -
clone size: -
J gene: TRBJ2-2

CDR3 DNA: TGTGCCAGCAGCAAAGTGCCAAGTCACAGAATGCAGTTCTTC
CDR3 protein: CASSKVPSHRMQFF
V gene: TRBV21-1
CDR3 length: 14
D gene: -
clone size: -
J gene: TRBJ2-1

CDR3 DNA: TGTGCCAGCAGATCCGGGACAGGGGGCGACTTGTACTTC
CDR3 protein: CASRSGTGGDLYF
V gene: TRBV12-3/TRBV12-4
CDR3 length: 13
D gene: TRBD1
clone size: -
J gene: TRBJ2-7

CDR3 DNA: TGTGCCAGCAGTTCCTTGGGACAGGGTAATCAGCCCCAGCATTTT
CDR3 protein: CASSSLGQGNQPQHF
V gene: TRBV2
CDR3 length: 15
D gene: TRBD1
clone size: -
J gene: TRBJ1-5